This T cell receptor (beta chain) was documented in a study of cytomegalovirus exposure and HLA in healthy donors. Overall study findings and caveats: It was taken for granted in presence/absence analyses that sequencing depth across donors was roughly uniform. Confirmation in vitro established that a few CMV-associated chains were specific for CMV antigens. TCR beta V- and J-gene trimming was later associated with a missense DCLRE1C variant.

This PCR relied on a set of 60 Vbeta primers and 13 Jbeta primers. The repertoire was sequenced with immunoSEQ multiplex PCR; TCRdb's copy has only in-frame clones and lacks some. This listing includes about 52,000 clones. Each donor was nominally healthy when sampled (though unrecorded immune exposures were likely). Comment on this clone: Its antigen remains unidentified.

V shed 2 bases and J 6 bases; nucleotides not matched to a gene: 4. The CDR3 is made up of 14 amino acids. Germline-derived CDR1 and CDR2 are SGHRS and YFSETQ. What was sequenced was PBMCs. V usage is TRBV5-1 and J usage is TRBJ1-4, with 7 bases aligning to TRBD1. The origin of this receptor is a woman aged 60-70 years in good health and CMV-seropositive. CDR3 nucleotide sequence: TGCGCCAGCAGCTTAACAGGGGCGGATGAAAAACTGTTTTTT. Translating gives CASSLTGADEKLFF.